This T cell receptor beta chain came from a study of tumor and adjacent non-tumor tissue in lung cancer (dated by TCRdb to about 2018). Regarding the research as a whole: By cancer type, the cohort comprised approximately 12 adenocarcinoma patients, a couple of squamous cell carcinoma patients and 1 small cell lung cancer patient. Ages among the approximately 15 patients ranged from about 30 to 80 years, there were roughly ten men and 5 women, and disease was at TNM stage I to III. A total of 95 million to 150 million productive TCRbeta reads were generated by sequencing, corresponding to an average of roughly 4.1 million reads per sample. Bulk TCRbeta repertoires were compared between lung tumor tissue and matched distant non-tumor lung tissue obtained from more than twelve lung cancer patients. TCRbeta CDR3 sequencing was performed on thirty paired specimens, with one tumor sample and one normal lung sample collected per patient.

Receptor amplification or capture employed multiplex PCR. Data came from an Illumina HiSeq 2500. TCRbeta libraries were constructed through three rounds of nested PCR with primers (Table S4) according to protocols adapted from ARM-PCR. PCR products of 200-500 bp were gel-excised and purified with the QIAquick gel extraction kit before sequencing. The authors' pipeline ran thus. Reads were cleaned with Trimmomatic, merged with FLASH into complete CDR3 sequences, and assigned to V(D)J germline segments with MiTCR. Clonal diversity was calculated as the inverse Simpson's index using VDJtools. In-frame sequences without a premature stop codon were defined as productive reads. The public sequencing data were trimmed at Q25 with fastp and processed into clonotypes with MiXCR by TCRdb, which kept only in-frame beta chains. Rows are unified per CDR3 protein, each entry keeping the most common DNA and genes. Here the V and J calls rest on TCRdb's processing, not on the authors' analysis. The table for this sample lists 98,000 or so distinct CDR3 sequences; around three quarters of them were counted only once. Clones ranked in the top ten supply roughly 29% of the sample.

Comment on this clonotype: Its antigen is currently not known. Just one base apart from a much larger clone, this may be a read error.

From the germline V gene, CDR1 is MNHEY and CDR2 is SVGAGI. The junction carries 16 bases between V and J, which are trimmed by 6 bases and 2 bases respectively. Taken from cysteine to phenylalanine, the CDR3 has 15 residues. The read is trimmed to its CDR3 DNA, 45 bases read in frame from base 1. RNA was isolated from bulk, unsorted tissue, and RNA quality was assessed with a NanoDrop ND-1000 and an Agilent 2100. Normal lung samples were distant non-tumor tissue taken more than 3 cm from the tumor edge. All donors had newly diagnosed lung cancer, had not received prior chemotherapy, and were admitted for thoracic surgery in China between August and November 2014. Patients who had received previous radiotherapy or chemotherapy, or who had another concurrent cancer, were excluded from the study. Pieces of surgical tissue measuring about 1-2.1 cm3 were kept in RNAlater solution and held at -80 degrees C until needed.

The full study reports these points: TCR diversity was significantly higher in younger patients, and greater tumor TCR diversity was associated with shorter overall survival and shorter disease-free survival. The sequencing platform is not named in the methods, and unique molecular identifiers are not mentioned. Only roughly 15 patients were in the cohort, and the authors stated that larger samples and more detailed clinical data are needed. In normal lung, the top 100 clones accounted for a significantly larger cumulative share of the repertoire than in tumor tissue. Because peripheral blood was not sequenced, blood TCRbeta repertoires in the lung cancer patients of the study were not examined. Tumor tissue showed significantly greater TCR diversity (inverse Simpson) than normal lung tissue (about 400 vs 180, P = 0.0075, Mann-Whitney U test).

Sequencing was carried out using distant non-tumor lung tissue. The chain employs TRBV6-5 and TRBJ1-2; the D segment could be TRBD1, given 6 matching bases. The TCR was taken from a man between 60 and 70 years old with small cell lung cancer. The CDR3 is CASRSGVLTNYGYTF. DNA sequence: TGTGCCAGCAGATCAGGGGTTCTGACCAACTATGGCTACACCTTC.